This T cell receptor beta chain is drawn from a study of T cell responses to AZD1222 COVID-19 vaccine. The data were produced by immunoSEQ multiplex PCR, yet TCRdb's version contains in-frame clones alone and is incomplete. The sample has 90,000 to 150,000 clones; around 82% are singletons. V was shortened by 3 bases and J by 1 base, with 9 bases between the two germline ends. CDR1 is KGHSH, CDR2 LQKENI, per germline. CDR3 size: 15 residues. Sample: peripheral blood, taken on day 0 of AZD1222 vaccination. The V gene is TRBV18, the J gene TRBJ2-2, with D tentatively TRBD1 (5 bases). This TCR came from an adult in good health. CDR3 region: CASSPGQGNTGELFF. The CDR3 coding sequence is TGTGCCAGCTCACCCGGGCAGGGGAACACCGGGGAGCTGTTTTTT.